This TCR beta chain was obtained from a study of shared clonotypes between healthy human individuals. Overall study context: A few men and a couple of women, aged 18 to 49, were donors.

Looked up from germline, CDR1 is WSHSY and CDR2 is SAAADI. V was clipped by 2 bases and J by 0 bases, with 5 bases between them. CDR3 length: 14 amino acids. Sorted-subset replicate PCRs used roughly 210 ng of genomic DNA. This amount corresponded to about 29,000 T cell genomes. The repertoire was sequenced with immunoSEQ multiplex PCR; TCRdb's copy has only in-frame clones and lacks some. Among over a million clones listed, roughly 97% were seen once. Concerning this clone itself: The sample holds other DNA sequences that translate to the same CDR3.

This chain joins TRBV10-2 and TRBJ1-5; D remains unclear. This clonotype originated in a man in his thirties or forties in good health. The sample was naive CD4+ T cells sorted from blood. As for subset: CD45RA+ positively selected. CDR3 bases: TGCGCCAGCAGTGAGGCGGGTAGCAATCAGCCCCAGCATTTT. The encoded protein is CASSEAGSNQPQHF.